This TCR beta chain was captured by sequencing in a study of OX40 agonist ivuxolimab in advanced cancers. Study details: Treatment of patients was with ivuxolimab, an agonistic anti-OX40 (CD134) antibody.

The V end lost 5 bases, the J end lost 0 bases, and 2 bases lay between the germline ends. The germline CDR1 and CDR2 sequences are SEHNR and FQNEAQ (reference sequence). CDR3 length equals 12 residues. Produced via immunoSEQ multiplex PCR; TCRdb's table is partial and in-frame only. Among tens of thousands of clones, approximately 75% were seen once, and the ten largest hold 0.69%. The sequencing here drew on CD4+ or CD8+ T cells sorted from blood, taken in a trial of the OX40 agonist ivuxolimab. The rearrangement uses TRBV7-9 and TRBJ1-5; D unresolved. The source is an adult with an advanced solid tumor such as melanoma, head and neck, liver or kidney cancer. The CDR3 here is CASSISNQPQHF. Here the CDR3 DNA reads TGTGCCAGCAGCATTAGCAATCAGCCCCAGCATTTT.